A selection of T cell receptor beta chains follows, all from one sample in a study of cytomegalovirus exposure and HLA in healthy donors. Here immunoSEQ multiplex PCR was the method, and the copy in TCRdb shows in-frame clones only, minus some. The table records about 50,000 clones, around 73% of them present only once. Input material: PBMCs. These receptors were obtained from a woman in her thirties or forties in good health and CMV-seropositive. The CDR3 runs from the conserved cysteine through the conserved F or W. The D gene is left open where the match is weak. Clone size, where shown, is once, few, many, or a class for clones that have expanded.

D gene,clone size,J gene,V gene,CDR3 DNA,CDR3 protein
-,-,TRBJ1-5,TRBV30,TGTGCCTGGGGGGGGAGGGCCTCGAATCAGCCCCAGCATTTT,CAWGGRASNQPQHF
-,few,TRBJ2-7,TRBV29-1,TGCAGCGTTGAGTTTTCCGTCAGGAGGCGGGAGCAGTACTTC,CSVEFSVRRREQYF
TRBD1,-,TRBJ2-7,TRBV4-2,TGTGCCAGCAGCCGGGGACAGGACTCCTACGAGCAGTACTTC,CASSRGQDSYEQYF
-,-,TRBJ2-3,TRBV18,TGTGCCAGCTCACCCTCCCGTCGAGATACGCAGTATTTT,CASSPSRRDTQYF
TRBD2,few,TRBJ2-1,TRBV5-1,TGCGCCAGCAGCTCGACTAGCGGGGTAAATGAGCAGTTCTTC,CASSSTSGVNEQFF
TRBD1,-,TRBJ2-1,TRBV6-5,TGTGCCAGCAGAATACAGGGGTTGCTGTTCTTC,CASRIQGLLFF
TRBD1,-,TRBJ2-7,TRBV5-1,TGCGCCAGCAGCCAGGGGGACAGGGGCTACGAGCAGTACTTC,CASSQGDRGYEQYF
-,once,TRBJ2-1,TRBV7-2,TGTGCCAGCAGCCCACACGATGAGCAGTTCTTC,CASSPHDEQFF
-,few,TRBJ2-7,TRBV29-1,TGCAGCGTTGAGGCCCCTGGCAGTTCCTACGAGCAGTACTTC,CSVEAPGSSYEQYF
TRBD2,-,TRBJ2-3,TRBV2,TGTGCCAGCAGTGATCCGCGGACTAGCGGGTACAGCACAGATACGCAGTATTTT,CASSDPRTSGYSTDTQYF
-,-,TRBJ1-1,TRBV4-1,TGCGCCAGCAGCCAAGCGGGGGGTAGATTGAACACTGAAGCTTTCTTT,CASSQAGGRLNTEAFF
-,-,TRBJ1-2,TRBV4-3,TGCGCCAGCAGCCAAGATGGTCGGGTCGGTGGCTACACCTTC,CASSQDGRVGGYTF
-,-,TRBJ1-1,TRBV9,TGTGCCAGCAGCGTAAATCAGGGTAAGACTGAAGCTTTCTTT,CASSVNQGKTEAFF
TRBD1,-,TRBJ1-1,TRBV10-3,TGTGCCGGGGCACGGGGACAGGGGAACACTGAAGCTTTCTTT,CAGARGQGNTEAFF
TRBD2,-,TRBJ2-1,TRBV5-1,TGCGCCAGCAGCTTCCTAGCGGGGGAGTACAATGAGCAGTTCTTC,CASSFLAGEYNEQFF
TRBD2,-,TRBJ2-1,TRBV4-2,TGTGCCAGCAGCCAAGATCCTCCGGGACTAGCGGGGGACAATGAGCAGTTCTTC,CASSQDPPGLAGDNEQFF
TRBD2,-,TRBJ2-3,TRBV7-3,TGTGCCAGCAGCCACGGGGTAGCGGGGGGTCTGACAGATACGCAGTATTTT,CASSHGVAGGLTDTQYF
-,-,TRBJ2-7,TRBV5-6,TGTGCCAGCAGCTCCGACTTCTACTACGAGCAGTACTTC,CASSSDFYYEQYF
-,-,TRBJ1-1,TRBV28,TGTGCCAGCAGCACAGGGCTCCGGAACACTGAAGCTTTCTTT,CASSTGLRNTEAFF
TRBD1,-,TRBJ2-7,TRBV11-3,TGTGCCAGCAGCCAAACAGGGGGTTCCTACGAGCAGTACTTC,CASSQTGGSYEQYF
-,-,TRBJ2-1,TRBV5-1,TGCGCCAGCAGCTTGGTCGGGGATGAGCAGTTCTTC,CASSLVGDEQFF
TRBD2,-,TRBJ2-3,TRBV6-1,TGTGCCAGCAGTGCCCTAGCGGGGGGGACCACAGATACGCAGTATTTT,CASSALAGGTTDTQYF
TRBD2,-,TRBJ2-5,TRBV7-3,TGTGCCAGCAGCTTTCGGGAGGGGGAGACCCAGTACTTC,CASSFREGETQYF
TRBD1,-,TRBJ1-2,TRBV6-5,TGTGCCAGCAGCCTCGGGACAGGGGGCATCTATGGCTACACCTTC,CASSLGTGGIYGYTF
-,-,TRBJ1-5,TRBV30,TGTGCCTGGGGACCTGGCGGGCAGCCCCAGCATTTT,CAWGPGGQPQHF
TRBD1,-,TRBJ1-4,TRBV16,TGTGCCAGCAGCCCCTACGGGGGACAGGGTCTTGAAAAACTGTTTTTT,CASSPYGGQGLEKLFF
-,-,TRBJ2-7,TRBV2,TGTGCCAGCCAAAGACAGATGGACTCCTACGAGCAGTACTTC,CASQRQMDSYEQYF
TRBD1,-,TRBJ1-1,TRBV7-2,TGTGCCAGCAGGAACAGGGGGCAGGGGAACACTGAAGCTTTCTTT,CASRNRGQGNTEAFF
-,once,TRBJ1-1,TRBV4-1,TGCGCCACCTCTCCACAACGGGGGACGAACACTGAAGCTTTCTTT,CATSPQRGTNTEAFF
TRBD1,-,TRBJ2-6,TRBV4-3,TGCGCCAGCAGCCAAGACCGGGACAGGGGGTTTTCTGGGGCCAACGTCCTGACTTTC,CASSQDRDRGFSGANVLTF
TRBD1,few,TRBJ1-2,TRBV2,TGTGCCAGCAGTGAGTGGGACAGGAATGGCTACACCTTC,CASSEWDRNGYTF
TRBD1,few,TRBJ2-7,TRBV9,TGTGCCAGCAGCACCCGGACAGGGGCCCCCATGGAGCAGTACTTC,CASSTRTGAPMEQYF
-,-,TRBJ2-1,TRBV11-2,TGTGCCAGCAGCCGTATTAGCAATGAGCAGTTCTTC,CASSRISNEQFF
TRBD2,-,TRBJ2-7,TRBV13,TGTGCCAGCAGCGGGCGTAGCGGGGTAGCAAGCTACGAGCAGTACTTC,CASSGRSGVASYEQYF
TRBD1,-,TRBJ1-2,TRBV7-9,TGTGCCAGCAGCTTCGATGGACAGGCGGATGGCTACACCTTC,CASSFDGQADGYTF
TRBD1,-,TRBJ1-4,TRBV28,TGTGCCAGCACCACCAGGGGGGAAAATGAAAAACTGTTTTTT,CASTTRGENEKLFF
-,-,TRBJ2-2,TRBV6-6,TGTGCCAGCAGTAGGGATCCGGGGACCGGGGAGCTGTTTTTT,CASSRDPGTGELFF
-,-,TRBJ1-2,TRBV5-6,TGTGCCAGCAGCCTAGACGGTGGGTATGGCTACACCTTC,CASSLDGGYGYTF
TRBD2,-,TRBJ2-4,TRBV7-9,TGTGCCAGCAGCTCACTAGCGTACCAAAACATTCAGTACTTC,CASSSLAYQNIQYF
-,-,TRBJ2-7,TRBV5-1,TGCGCCAGCAGCTTGAGACAGGAGGTAAACGAGCAGTACTTC,CASSLRQEVNEQYF
-,-,TRBJ2-1,TRBV4-2,TGTGCCAGCAGCCAAGAAAGTTCTAGGACCTACAATGAGCAGTTCTTC,CASSQESSRTYNEQFF
TRBD2,-,TRBJ2-1,TRBV6-5,TGTGCCAGCAGTTACGCTGGCGGGGGTGGGGAGCAGTTCTTC,CASSYAGGGGEQFF
TRBD2,-,TRBJ2-6,TRBV6-4,TGTGCCAGCAGTGACTCGAGCAGCGGGGGGTCCTCTGGGGCCAACGTCCTGACTTTC,CASSDSSSGGSSGANVLTF
-,-,TRBJ1-2,TRBV5-4,TGTGCCAGCAGCTTAATGACTTCCCTCTATGGCTACACCTTC,CASSLMTSLYGYTF
-,few,TRBJ1-1,TRBV5-1,TGCGCCAGCACCCCGGACAGTTCGAACACTGAAGCTTTCTTT,CASTPDSSNTEAFF
TRBD2,once,TRBJ2-3,TRBV2,TGTGCCAGCAGCCGACTAGCGGGGGTCTTGAGCACAGATACGCAGTATTTT,CASSRLAGVLSTDTQYF
TRBD2,few,TRBJ2-5,TRBV7-2,TGTGCCAGCAGCTTAGGAGCGGGGGGGCGGGAGACCCAGTACTTC,CASSLGAGGRETQYF
TRBD1,-,TRBJ2-3,TRBV29-1,TGCAGCGTTTCAGTGGACAGGGCGCCAGATACGCAGTATTTT,CSVSVDRAPDTQYF